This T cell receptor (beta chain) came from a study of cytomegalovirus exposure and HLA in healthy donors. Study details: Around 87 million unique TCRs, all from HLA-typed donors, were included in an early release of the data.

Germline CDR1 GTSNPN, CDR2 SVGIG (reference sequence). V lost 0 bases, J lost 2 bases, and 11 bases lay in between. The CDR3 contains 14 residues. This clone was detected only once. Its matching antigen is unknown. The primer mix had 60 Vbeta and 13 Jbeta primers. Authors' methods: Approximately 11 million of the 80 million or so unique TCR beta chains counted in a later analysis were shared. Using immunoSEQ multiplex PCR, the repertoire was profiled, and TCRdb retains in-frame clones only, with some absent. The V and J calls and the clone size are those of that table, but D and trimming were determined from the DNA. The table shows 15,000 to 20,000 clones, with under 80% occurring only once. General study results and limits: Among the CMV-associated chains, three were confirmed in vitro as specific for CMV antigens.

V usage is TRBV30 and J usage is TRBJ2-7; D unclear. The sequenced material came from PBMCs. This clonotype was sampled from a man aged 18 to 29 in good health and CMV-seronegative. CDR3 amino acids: CAWSVLIGAYEQYF. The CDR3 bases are TGTGCCTGGAGTGTACTGATAGGAGCCTACGAGCAGTACTTC.